The clone carrying this T cell receptor beta chain has only one observation. The antigen remains undetermined. Some clones are missing from TCRdb's copy, which holds only in-frame ones; the method was immunoSEQ multiplex PCR. The data contain 150,000 or so clones, roughly 86% of them singletons. The sample is drawn from a study of cytomegalovirus exposure and HLA in healthy donors. Regarding the study as a whole: Most TCRs appeared rarely, but some public TCRs recurred in many donors. The study put under 200 TCR beta chains on its list as cytomegalovirus-associated.

This CDR3 is built from 15 residues. CDR1 is MDHEN and CDR2 is SYDVKM in the germline V gene. Trimming took off 5 bases at V and 4 bases at J, with 15 bases between the two ends. The donors were in the approximately 120-subject validation cohort; that cohort was separate from the approximately 730-subject first cohort. The sample was PBMCs. The receptor's source is a man aged 18 to 35 in good health and CMV-seropositive. V gene TRBV28 combines with J gene TRBJ1-5; D may be TRBD1 (5 bases). The CDR3 nucleotides are TGTGCCAGCAGTCCCCAGCAAAGGGGTAATCAGCCCCAGCATTTT. This translates into CASSPQQRGNQPQHF.